This T cell receptor beta chain is drawn from a study of T-cell memory formation after mild COVID-19. Study-level information: Clustering of TCRs was largely donor specific.

The CDR3 consists of 10 residues. The V end was cut by 8 bases, the J end by 7 bases, with 8 bases between. Looked up from germline, CDR1 is SQVTM and CDR2 is ANQGSEA. This clonotype was found many times. The antigen is unknown. Study-level results: The study found contracting CD4+ clones mainly in CM and EM and contracting CD8+ clones in EMRA. Unconfirmed was the SARS-CoV-2 specificity of second-wave clones that peaked on day 37.

cDNA libraries for TCR alpha and TCR beta, carrying sample barcodes and UMIs, came from 5'RACE with constant-segment primers. Each CDR3 protein gets one entry after TCRdb re-called the 5' RACE reads with MiXCR. The repertoire holds around 310,000 distinct CDR3 sequences, with 13% to 15% as singletons. Sequenced input: PBMCs or a T cell subset sorted from them (not recorded which). This receptor was identified in a man between 18 and 29 years old who had mild COVID-19 (a few samples of this study predate the infection). Cell type and time point are not known. This chain joins TRBV29-1 and TRBJ1-4, with D unresolved. The CDR3 DNA follows: TGCAGCTTAGGACCTGAAAAACTGTTTTTT. This codes for CSLGPEKLFF.